These 27 T cell receptor beta chains were all obtained from the same sample, sequenced in a study of T cell changes during pregnancy in multiple sclerosis. Assay used: immunoSEQ multiplex PCR; TCRdb lists only in-frame clones, some missing. The table shows 65,000 to 80,000 clones, with 90% to 95% occurring only once. The starting material was peripheral blood, obtained in the first trimester of pregnancy. The receptors here all came from a female donor with multiple sclerosis, enrolled in a pregnancy study.

The rearrangement uses TRBV2 and TRBJ2-1; TRBD2 agrees at 9 bases. The CDR3 extends over 16 amino acids. V trimming: 6 bases; J trimming: 4 bases; junction bases outside the gene matches: 10. Per germline, CDR1 SNHLY and CDR2 FYNNEI. Written as DNA, the CDR3 is TGTGCCAGCAGCCCCGGCCTAGCGGGGTCGTACAATGAGCAGTTCTTC. Translated, it gives CASSPGLAGSYNEQFF.

The chain is built from TRBV27 and TRBJ2-3; D is perhaps TRBD2 (6 bases). The V and J ends lost 6 bases and 2 bases respectively, with 12 bases between them. Looked up from germline, CDR1 is MNHEY and CDR2 is SMNVEV (reference sequence). This CDR3 has 14 residues. Written as DNA, the CDR3 is TGTGCCAGCAGCCTGGACTACTTCACAGATACGCAGTATTTT. Its translation is CASSLDYFTDTQYF.

V and J are TRBV30 and TRBJ1-5; possible D gene TRBD1, 5 bases. The length of the CDR3 is 14 residues. Germline lookup yields CDR1 GTSNPN and CDR2 SVGIG (reference sequence). Deletions cut 0 bases from V and 6 bases from J, with 12 bases between. CDR3 in amino acids: CAWSVGQGRQPQHF. The DNA of the CDR3 is TGTGCCTGGAGTGTTGGGCAGGGCCGTCAGCCCCAGCATTTT.

V usage is TRBV7-6 and J usage is TRBJ1-2; no definite D call. This CDR3 spans 14 amino acids. V shed 3 bases and J shed 0 bases, with 8 bases lying between them. The germline V gene has CDR1 SGHVS and CDR2 FNYEAQ. CDR3 in DNA: TGTGCCAGCAGCTTTGACGGGTCTAACTATGGCTACACCTTC. Encoded protein: CASSFDGSNYGYTF.

The CDR3 coding sequence is TGTGCCAGCAGTCCTTGGACTAGCGCGAGTACGGTCGAGCAGTACTTC. Translation: CASSPWTSASTVEQYF. The chain uses TRBV27 and TRBJ2-7, with 9 bases matching TRBD2. The CDR3 length is 16 residues. The germline V gene encodes CDR1 MNHEY and CDR2 SMNVEV (reference sequence). J lost 6 bases, V lost 5 bases, and 14 bases had no gene match.

The gene calls are TRBV19 and TRBJ2-1; 8 bases line up with TRBD2. This CDR3 is 16 amino acids long. Germline CDR1 is LNHDA and CDR2 is SQIVND (reference sequence). J lost 7 bases, V lost 3 bases, and 11 bases had no gene match. CDR3 loop: CASSIAWTTGGNEQFF. DNA of the CDR3: TGTGCCAGTAGTATCGCGTGGACCACGGGGGGGAATGAGCAGTTCTTC.

The chain carries TRBV6-1 and TRBJ1-5, with TRBD1 matching 9 bases. The ends lost 6 bases at V and 6 bases at J; junction bases unmatched: 9. The length of the CDR3 is 15 residues. Per germline, CDR1 MNHNS and CDR2 SASEGT. CDR3 DNA: TGTGCCAGCAGGGACAGGGGAGGTATCGTTCAGCCCCAGCATTTT. It encodes CASRDRGGIVQPQHF.

The gene calls are TRBV27 and TRBJ2-7; weak D call: TRBD1 (5 bases). The CDR3 covers 14 residues. The germline V gene encodes CDR1 MNHEY and CDR2 SMNVEV (reference sequence). V was shortened by 9 bases and J by 5 bases, with 20 bases between the two germline ends. The CDR3 reads CASKEGDSRNEQYF. DNA for the CDR3: TGTGCCAGTAAAGAAGGGGATTCAAGAAACGAGCAGTACTTC.

The rearrangement uses TRBV4-1 and TRBJ2-1, with D perhaps TRBD1 (5 bases). Germline CDR1 MGHRA, CDR2 YSYEKL. This CDR3 spans 13 amino acids. The V and J ends lost 3 bases and 7 bases respectively, with 10 bases between them. As DNA, the CDR3 is TGCGCCAGCAGCCAGGGGCAGGCGAATGAGCAGTTCTTC. Translation gives CASSQGQANEQFF.

The chain is built from TRBV7-2 and TRBJ2-3; perhaps TRBD2 as D (7 bases). Germline values: CDR1 SGHTA, CDR2 FQGNSA. Trimming left V 1 base short and J 3 bases short, with 14 bases between. The CDR3 has 16 residues. The DNA for the CDR3 is TGTGCCAGCAGCTTAGACTGGGGGGGGGCAACAGATACGCAGTATTTT. This codes for CASSLDWGGATDTQYF. The variable domain in full, with the rest retrieved from reference TRBV7-2 and TRBJ2-3, is GAGVSQSPSNKVTEKGKDVELRCDPISGHTALYWYRQSLGQGLEFLIYFQGNSAPDKSGLPSDRFSAERTGGSVSTLTIQRTQQEDSAVYLCASSLDWGGATDTQYFGPGTRLTVL.

V and J are TRBV28 and TRBJ1-2; D unresolved. Per germline, CDR1 MDHEN and CDR2 SYDVKM. The CDR3 contains 12 residues. Trimming took off 3 bases at V and 7 bases at J, with 9 bases between the two ends. The CDR3 coding sequence is TGTGCCAGCAGTTTTTCGCGGGGTGGCTACACCTTC. Its translation: CASSFSRGGYTF.

CDR3 in DNA: TGCAGCGTTGCTGGAAACCGGGGGGTTCTCACAGATACGCAGTATTTT. Its translation: CSVAGNRGVLTDTQYF. J is TRBJ2-3 and V is TRBV29-1; TRBD2 aligns across 7 bases. The V gene end was trimmed by 4 bases and the J gene end by 2 bases; junction bases not matched to a gene: 12. CDR3 size: 16 residues. Germline V CDR1 and CDR2: SQVTM, ANQGSEA.

The chain carries TRBV28 and TRBJ2-7; a possible D gene is TRBD1 (5 bases). The CDR3 is 12 residues long. Germline CDR1 reads MDHEN; CDR2 reads SYDVKM. Trimming took 6 bases from V and 3 from J, leaving 9 bases between them. CDR3 sequence (DNA): TGTGCCAGCAGGACAGTTAACTACGAGCAGTACTTC. Protein: CASRTVNYEQYF.

This rearrangement joins TRBV14 to TRBJ1-4; D gene uncertain. The germline gives CDR1 SGHDN, CDR2 FVKESK. The CDR3 contains 15 residues. V was pared by 4 bases and J by 5 bases, with 14 bases between. Here the CDR3 DNA reads TGTGCCAGCAGCCGTGTGTGGGGAGACAATGAAAAACTGTTTTTT. It is translated as CASSRVWGDNEKLFF.

The chain combines TRBV6-1 with TRBJ2-7, with D maybe TRBD2 (7 bases). V was cut by 1 base and J by 3 bases, with 16 bases left in between. Germline V gene lookup returns CDR1 MNHNS and CDR2 SASEGT. The CDR3 length is 16 residues. This chain's CDR3 is CASSEVGRGEYYEQYF. CDR3 nucleotides: TGTGCCAGCAGTGAAGTTGGGAGGGGGGAATACTACGAGCAGTACTTC.

J is TRBJ2-5 and V is TRBV7-9; 10 positions match TRBD2. This CDR3 has 17 residues. Germline trimming cut 1 base from V and 2 bases from J; bases unmatched to any gene: 7. CDR1 is SEHNR and CDR2 is FQNEAQ in the germline V gene (reference sequence). CDR3 protein: CASSLVSTSGRQETQYF. The CDR3 DNA reads TGTGCCAGCAGCTTAGTCTCGACTAGCGGGCGGCAAGAGACCCAGTACTTC.

The V and J genes are TRBV18 and TRBJ2-3; possible D gene TRBD2, 5 bases. V lost 3 bases to trimming and J lost 0 bases, with 13 bases between them. CDR3 length equals 16 residues. Germline CDR1 is KGHSH and CDR2 is LQKENI. CDR3 sequence (DNA): TGTGCCAGCTCACCGTACGAGGGCCCTAGCACAGATACGCAGTATTTT. Amino acid sequence: CASSPYEGPSTDTQYF.

The chain recombines TRBV13 with TRBJ2-7; D perhaps matches TRBD2 (5 bases). The CDR3 spans 15 residues. The ends were cut back, 6 bases at V and 7 bases at J, with 22 bases in the middle. CDR1 PRHDT and CDR2 FYEKMQ come from the germline V gene (reference sequence). This CDR3 reads CASSSLLDQRHEQYF. As DNA, the CDR3 is TGTGCCAGCAGTTCCCTACTAGACCAGCGTCATGAGCAGTACTTC.

The chain joins TRBV6-1 to TRBJ1-2; D is undetermined. Between the trimmed V and J ends, which lost 10 bases and 4 bases, there was a span of 13 bases. Germline CDR1 and CDR2: MNHNS and SASEGT. The CDR3 has 12 residues. The CDR3 DNA follows: TGTGCCACCTTTGCCCCGGTCTATGGCTACACCTTC. This codes for CATFAPVYGYTF.

The chain joins TRBV28 to TRBJ1-5; D not certain. V shed 3 bases and J shed 3 bases, with 12 bases lying between them. From germline, CDR1 is MDHEN and CDR2 SYDVKM. The CDR3 covers 15 residues. CDR3: CASSLRASFNQPQHF. The DNA for the CDR3 is TGTGCCAGCAGTTTGAGAGCGTCTTTCAATCAGCCCCAGCATTTT.

The chain employs TRBV18 and TRBJ2-5; TRBD2 aligns across 8 bases. The CDR3 length is 14 residues. Trimming at V came to 8 bases and at J to 0 bases, leaving 5 bases not matched to a gene. CDR1 is KGHSH, CDR2 LQKENI, per germline. CDR3 region: CASTTLADQETQYF. CDR3 bases: TGTGCCAGCACTACACTAGCGGACCAAGAGACCCAGTACTTC.

The chain is built from TRBV4-2 and TRBJ2-7; D ambiguous. The CDR3 is 15 residues long. With 0 bases removed from V and 1 base from J, the gap between germline ends came to 10 bases. Germline V gene lookup returns CDR1 LGHNA and CDR2 YNFKEQ. CDR3 sequence reads: CASSQEQSASYEQYF. The CDR3 nucleotides read TGTGCCAGCAGCCAAGAGCAAAGCGCTTCCTACGAGCAGTACTTC.

This chain connects TRBV4-3 to TRBJ1-1, with 9 bases aligning to TRBD1. V dropped 0 bases and J dropped 5; count of bases not matched to a gene: 7. Germline V gene sequence: CDR1 LGHNA, CDR2 YSLEER. The CDR3 is 16 residues long. CDR3 sequence: CASSQEFRQGGTEAFF. The CDR3 bases are TGCGCCAGCAGCCAAGAATTCCGACAGGGGGGGACTGAAGCTTTCTTT.

For the CDR3, the DNA is TGTGCCAGCAGCTTGTGGGGGGACCGGGGTTACGACGAGCAGTACTTC. It yields the protein CASSLWGDRGYDEQYF. The chain has TRBV7-9 and TRBJ2-7; TRBD2 might be the D (6 bases). This CDR3 contains 16 residues. Germline values: CDR1 SEHNR, CDR2 FQNEAQ (reference sequence). Trimming stripped 3 bases from V and 5 bases from J, with 20 bases between.

The genes are TRBV5-1 and TRBJ2-1; TRBD1 matches 10 bases. The junction had 10 bases not matched to a gene; V was cut back by 3 bases and J by 7 bases. The CDR3 totals 16 residues. CDR1 and CDR2 (germline): SGHRS, YFSETQ. Here the CDR3 reads CASSSGGQGVGNEQFF. The CDR3 coding sequence is TGCGCCAGCAGCTCCGGCGGACAGGGGGTGGGGAATGAGCAGTTCTTC. The full variable domain, in which reference TRBV5-1 and TRBJ2-1 provide the parts outside the CDR3, is KAGVTQTPRYLIKTRGQQVTLSCSPISGHRSVSWYQQTPGQGLQFLFEYFSETQRNKGNFPGRFSGRQFSNSRSEMNVSTLELGDSALYLCASSSGGQGVGNEQFFGPGTRLTVL.

This clone was counted a few times. V gene TRBV19 combines with J gene TRBJ2-2, with D tentatively TRBD1 (5 bases). This CDR3 contains 14 residues. Germline assignment: CDR1 LNHDA and CDR2 SQIVND (reference sequence). V was clipped by 1 base and J by 4 bases, with 7 bases between them. The CDR3 here is CASSIGRATGELFF. CDR3 nucleotides: TGTGCCAGTAGTATAGGCAGGGCCACCGGGGAGCTGTTTTTT. Looking up the rest from reference TRBV19 and TRBJ2-2 gives the full variable domain: DGGITQSPKYLFRKEGQNVTLSCEQNLNHDAMYWYRQDPGQGLRLIYYSQIVNDFQKGDIAEGYSVSREKKESFPLTVTSAQKNPTAFYLCASSIGRATGELFFGEGSRLTVL.

This rearrangement joins TRBV28 to TRBJ1-1, with 8 bases that match TRBD1. The CDR3 spans 14 residues. With 3 bases clipped from V and 6 bases from J, the junction kept 6 bases outside the gene matches. The germline V gene has CDR1 MDHEN and CDR2 SYDVKM. CDR3 protein: CASSFRGRKAEAFF. The CDR3 bases are TGTGCCAGCAGTTTCAGGGGGCGAAAGGCTGAAGCTTTCTTT.